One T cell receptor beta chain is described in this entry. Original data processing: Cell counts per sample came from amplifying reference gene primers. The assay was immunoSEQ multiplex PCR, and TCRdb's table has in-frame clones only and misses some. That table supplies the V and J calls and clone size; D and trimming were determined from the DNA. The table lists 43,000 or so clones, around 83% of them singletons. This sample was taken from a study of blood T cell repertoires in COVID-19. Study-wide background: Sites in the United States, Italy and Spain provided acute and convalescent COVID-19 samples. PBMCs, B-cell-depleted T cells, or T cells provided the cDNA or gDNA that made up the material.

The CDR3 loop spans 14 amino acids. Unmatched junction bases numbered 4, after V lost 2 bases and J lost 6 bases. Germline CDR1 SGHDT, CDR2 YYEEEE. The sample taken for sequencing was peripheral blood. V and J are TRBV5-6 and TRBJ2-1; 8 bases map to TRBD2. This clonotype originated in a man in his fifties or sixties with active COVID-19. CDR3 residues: CASSFGLASNEQFF. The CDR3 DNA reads TGTGCCAGCAGCTTCGGACTAGCCTCCAATGAGCAGTTCTTC. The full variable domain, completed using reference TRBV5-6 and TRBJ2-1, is DAGVTQSPTHLIKTRGQQVTLRCSPKSGHDTVSWYQQALGQGPQFIFQYYEEEERQRGNFPDRFSGHQFPNYSSELNVNALLLGDSALYLCASSFGLASNEQFFGPGTRLTVL.